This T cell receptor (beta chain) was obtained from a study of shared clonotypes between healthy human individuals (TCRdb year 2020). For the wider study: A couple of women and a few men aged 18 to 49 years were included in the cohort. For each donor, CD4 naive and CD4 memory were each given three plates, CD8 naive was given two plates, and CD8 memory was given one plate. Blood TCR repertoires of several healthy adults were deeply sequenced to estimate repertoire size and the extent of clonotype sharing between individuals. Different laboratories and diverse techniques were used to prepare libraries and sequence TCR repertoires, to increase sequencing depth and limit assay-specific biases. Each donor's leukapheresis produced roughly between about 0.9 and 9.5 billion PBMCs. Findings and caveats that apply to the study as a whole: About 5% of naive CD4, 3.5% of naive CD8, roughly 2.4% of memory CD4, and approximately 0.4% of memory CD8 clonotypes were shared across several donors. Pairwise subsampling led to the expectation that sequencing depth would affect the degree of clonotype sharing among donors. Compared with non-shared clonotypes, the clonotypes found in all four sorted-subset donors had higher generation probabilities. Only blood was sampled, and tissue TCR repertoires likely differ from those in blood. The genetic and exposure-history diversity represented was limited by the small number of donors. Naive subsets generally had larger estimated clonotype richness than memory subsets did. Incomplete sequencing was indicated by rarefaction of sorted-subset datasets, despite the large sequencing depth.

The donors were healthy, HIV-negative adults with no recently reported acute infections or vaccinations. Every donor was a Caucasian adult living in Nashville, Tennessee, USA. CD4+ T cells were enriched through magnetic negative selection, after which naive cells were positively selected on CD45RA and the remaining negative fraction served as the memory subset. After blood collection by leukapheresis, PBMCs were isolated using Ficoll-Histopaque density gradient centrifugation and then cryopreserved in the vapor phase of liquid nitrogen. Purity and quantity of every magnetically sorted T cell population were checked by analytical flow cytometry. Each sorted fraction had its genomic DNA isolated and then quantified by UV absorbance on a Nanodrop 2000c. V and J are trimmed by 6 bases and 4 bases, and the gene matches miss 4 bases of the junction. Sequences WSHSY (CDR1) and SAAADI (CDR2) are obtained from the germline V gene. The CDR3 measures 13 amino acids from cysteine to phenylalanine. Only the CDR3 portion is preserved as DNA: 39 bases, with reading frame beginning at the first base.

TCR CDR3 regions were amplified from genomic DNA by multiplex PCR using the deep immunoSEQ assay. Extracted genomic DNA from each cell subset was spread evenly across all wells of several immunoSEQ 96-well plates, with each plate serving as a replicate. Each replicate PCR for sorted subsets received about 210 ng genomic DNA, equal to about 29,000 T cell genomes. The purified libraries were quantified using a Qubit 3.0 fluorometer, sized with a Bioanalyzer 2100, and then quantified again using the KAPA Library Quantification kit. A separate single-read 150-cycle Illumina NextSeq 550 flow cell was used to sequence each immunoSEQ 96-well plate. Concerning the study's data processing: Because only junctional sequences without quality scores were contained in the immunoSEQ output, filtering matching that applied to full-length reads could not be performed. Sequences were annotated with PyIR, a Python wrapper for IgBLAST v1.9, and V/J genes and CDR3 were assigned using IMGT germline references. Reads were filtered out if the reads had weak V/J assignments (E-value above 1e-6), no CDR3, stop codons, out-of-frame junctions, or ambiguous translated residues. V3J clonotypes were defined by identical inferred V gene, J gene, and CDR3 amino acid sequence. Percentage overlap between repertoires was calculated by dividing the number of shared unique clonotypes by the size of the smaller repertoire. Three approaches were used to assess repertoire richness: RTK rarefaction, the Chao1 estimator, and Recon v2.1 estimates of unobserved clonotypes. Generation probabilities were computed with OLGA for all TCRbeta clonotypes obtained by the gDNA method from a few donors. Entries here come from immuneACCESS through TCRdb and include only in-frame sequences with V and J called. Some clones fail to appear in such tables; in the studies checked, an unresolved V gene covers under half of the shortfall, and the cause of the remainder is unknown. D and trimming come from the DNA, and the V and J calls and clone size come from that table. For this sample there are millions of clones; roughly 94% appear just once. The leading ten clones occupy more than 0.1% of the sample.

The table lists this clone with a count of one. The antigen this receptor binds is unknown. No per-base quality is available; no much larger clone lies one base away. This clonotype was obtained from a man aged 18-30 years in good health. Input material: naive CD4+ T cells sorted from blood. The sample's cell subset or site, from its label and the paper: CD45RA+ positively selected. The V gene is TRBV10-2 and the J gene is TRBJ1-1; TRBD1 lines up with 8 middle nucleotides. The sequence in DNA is TGCGCCAGCAGAACCGGGACAGGCACTGAAGCTTTCTTT. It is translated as CASRTGTGTEAFF.